This T cell receptor (beta chain) appears in the sequencing data of a study of T-cell memory formation after mild COVID-19 (dated by TCRdb to the early 2020s). Study-level background: Most TCR sequence clusters were specific to one of the two donors. In two donors, T-cell clones that expanded and contracted after mild COVID-19 were tracked by sequencing TCRalpha and TCRbeta repertoires over time. Two young, previously healthy adult volunteers, one female and one male, were included in the cohort.

The CDR3 contains 16 residues, cysteine and phenylalanine counted. The DNA shown is the 48-base CDR3, in frame from base 1. The germline ends are 22 bases apart after V is trimmed by 6 bases and J by 6 bases. The paper's findings and limits, for the study overall: Contracting CD4+ clones appeared mostly in the CM and EM memory subsets, whereas CD8+ clones were enriched in EMRA. Some responding clones were detected in pre-infection memory, suggesting pre-existing cross-reactive memory T cells joined the SARS-CoV-2 response. Clones that contracted from day 15 to 85 showed balanced CD4/CD8 phenotypes, whereas a second wave of clones that expanded from day 15 to 37 leaned towards CD4+. SARS-CoV-2 specificity was not confirmed for the second-wave clones peaking on day 37. Only a couple of mild cases were covered by the study, and larger cohorts that include severe cases with pre-infection samples were considered necessary.

Remarks on this clonotype: Its antigen target is currently unknown. No base quality information exists; no much larger clone differs at one position.

Reads for this sample came from an Illumina NovaSeq 6000. cDNA libraries for TCRalpha and TCRbeta were prepared by 5'RACE using constant-segment primers, with sample barcodes and unique molecular identifiers added. Trizol reagent was used to extract RNA from every sample. The libraries were amplified in two PCR steps, and the second step added a second sample barcode and Illumina TruSeq adapters. Libraries were sequenced on an Illumina NovaSeq with 2 x 150 bp paired-end reads. The authors' analysis ran thus. Reads were demultiplexed and collapsed into UMI-guided consensus sequences with migec v1.2.7. Using mixcr v2.1.11, the UMI consensuses were aligned to TRA and TRB V and J templates and assembled into clonotypes. A clonotype was counted as expanded or contracted only when both edgeR and NoisET called the clonotype significant, with the noise models trained on biological replicates. For edgeR calls, the cutoffs were a false discovery rate-adjusted p below 0.01 and a log2 fold-change threshold of 1. As an exploratory analysis of dynamics, max-normalized trajectories of the 1000 most abundant clonotypes were examined by PCA with hierarchical clustering. Separately sequenced CD4+ and CD8+ repertoires were used to assign the CD4 or CD8 phenotype of responding clones. The raw public data were reprocessed by TCRdb itself: fastp quality trimming at Q25, MiXCR clonotype calling, in-frame beta chains only. CDR3 protein duplicates are merged, each entry listing the most common genes and DNA. For this entry, the V and J calls and clone size follow TCRdb and not the study's own pipeline. This sample is represented by fewer than 350,000 distinct CDR3 sequences; roughly 8% of them were singletons. The biggest ten clones account for under 25% of the sample.

PBMCs were isolated by Ficoll-Paque density gradient centrifugation. The chain joins TRBV12-3 or TRBV12-4 to TRBJ2-3; the D match is possibly TRBD1 or TRBD2, with 5 bases aligned in each. Sequencing was performed on PBMCs or a T cell subset sorted from them (not recorded which). This sequence originates from a man between 18 and 35 years old who had mild COVID-19 (a few samples of this study predate the infection). The sample titles of this study are shuffled in the database, so cell type and time point are left out; the donor was told from shared clones. The CDR3 region: CASSYLEEDWGDTQYF. Read as DNA, the sequence is TGTGCCAGCAGCTATCTCGAGGAGGACTGGGGGGATACGCAGTATTTT.